The entry below gives a single T cell receptor beta chain sequence along with its context. Its antigen is unidentified. Here immunoSEQ multiplex PCR was the method, and the copy in TCRdb shows in-frame clones only, minus some. The repertoire holds 55,000 to 70,000 clones, with almost 95% as singletons. These data originate in a study of T cell clones after liver transplantation. Study results and caveats: Post-transplant time points were not standardized, so conclusions are preliminary. In 5 of 8 subjects, circulating graft-donor-reactive CD4 TCRbeta sequences fell significantly after transplant.

CDR3 size: 14 residues. Trimming removed 2 bases at V and 1 base at J, with 8 bases between. Germline V gives CDR1 SGHVS, CDR2 FQNEAQ. V gene TRBV7-8 combines with J gene TRBJ1-1; a weak D match, TRBD1 (5 bases). This receptor was identified in a human patient who received a liver transplant. Some T cells may be provided by the graft donor. The sample was CD4+ T cells from blood, taken roughly 26 months after liver transplant. This chain's CDR3 is CASSLTGQNTEAFF. CDR3 bases: TGTGCCAGCAGCTTAACAGGCCAGAACACTGAAGCTTTCTTT.